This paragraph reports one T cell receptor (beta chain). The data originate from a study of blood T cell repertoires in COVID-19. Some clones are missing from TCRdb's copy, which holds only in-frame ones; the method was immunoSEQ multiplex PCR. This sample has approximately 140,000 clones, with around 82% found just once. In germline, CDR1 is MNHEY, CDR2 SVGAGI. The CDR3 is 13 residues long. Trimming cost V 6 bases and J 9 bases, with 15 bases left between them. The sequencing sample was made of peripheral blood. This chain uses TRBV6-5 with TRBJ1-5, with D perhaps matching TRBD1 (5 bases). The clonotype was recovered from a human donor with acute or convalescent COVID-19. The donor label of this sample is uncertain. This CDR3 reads CASRPIGAGPQHF. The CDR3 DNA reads TGTGCCAGCAGACCTATAGGGGCCGGGCCCCAGCATTTT.